Below, 15 T cell receptor beta chains from the same sample are listed, as sequenced in a study of read filtering for tumor transcriptome and immune sequencing. The library was built from about 400 ng RNA with molecular barcoded adaptors for alpha/delta and beta/gamma chains. Via MiXCR, TCRdb re-called the reads, giving one row per CDR3 protein. Counted here are fewer than 100,000 distinct CDR3 sequences, 9% to 15% occurring once; the ten biggest clones make up more than 13%. Sequencing was done on a sample of a population of CD138-negative cells sorted from bone marrow. The receptors stem from a donor aged 40 or older with multiple myeloma.

This chain joins TRBV7-9 and TRBJ2-5; D unclear. The CDR3 is 18 residues long. V lost 1 base and J 4 bases, leaving 22 bases between the germline ends. The germline V gene encodes CDR1 SEHNR and CDR2 FQNEAQ (reference sequence). The CDR3 region is CASSLEYRVHSLRETQYF. In nucleotides, the CDR3 is TGTGCCAGCAGCTTAGAGTATAGGGTCCATAGTCTACGAGAGACCCAGTACTTC.

This clonotype was recorded many times. The rearrangement joins TRBV6-5 to TRBJ1-2; tentatively, D is TRBD1 (5 bases). V lost 2 bases to trimming and J lost 6 bases, with 10 bases between them. The CDR3 totals 13 residues. Germline assignment: CDR1 MNHEY and CDR2 SVGAGI. CDR3 sequence reads: CASSYVWGDGYTF. CDR3 DNA sequence: TGTGCCAGCAGTTACGTTTGGGGCGATGGCTACACCTTC.

This clonotype was recorded many times. The chain links TRBV29-1 to TRBJ2-2; maybe TRBD1 (5 bases). There are 14 residues in the CDR3. V lost 4 bases and J lost 0, with 9 bases in between. The germline V gene encodes CDR1 SQVTM and CDR2 ANQGSEA. CDR3 DNA sequence: TGCAGCGTTGGAAGGACACCGAACACCGGGGAGCTGTTTTTT. This gives the protein CSVGRTPNTGELFF.

This clonotype occurred many times. The chain joins TRBV7-9 to TRBJ2-3; 11 bases line up with TRBD2. The CDR3 sequence is 18 residues long. V dropped 3 bases and J dropped 1; count of bases not matched to a gene: 9. Germline V gene sequence: CDR1 SEHNR, CDR2 FQNEAQ (reference sequence). CDR3 amino acids: CASSLGSGRAIGTDTQYF. In DNA form, the CDR3 reads TGTGCCAGCAGCTTGGGTAGCGGGAGGGCTATTGGCACAGATACGCAGTATTTT.

There are many counts of this clonotype. CDR3 sequence reads: CASSGGPQGTSQYF. For the CDR3, the DNA is TGTGCCAGCAGTGGGGGACCACAGGGTACTTCGCAGTATTTT. The chain recombines TRBV2 with TRBJ2-3; possibly TRBD1 for D (6 bases). From germline, CDR1 is SNHLY and CDR2 FYNNEI. This CDR3 has 14 amino acids. Trimming removed 4 bases from V and 10 bases from J, with 18 bases in between.

This clonotype showed up many times. The chain links TRBV4-1 to TRBJ2-2; 12 nucleotides line up with TRBD2. The CDR3 loop spans 19 amino acids. The V gene's germline CDR1 is MGHRA and CDR2 YSYEKL. V was pared by 0 bases and J by 6 bases, with 11 bases of the junction left unmatched. CDR3 coding DNA: TGCGCCAGCAGCCAAGATTGGGCTAGCGGGAGGGCGGCGTCCGGGGAGCTGTTTTTT. It specifies CASSQDWASGRAASGELFF.

In its sample, this clonotype was seen many times. The chain's CDR3 is CASRLLAGEGEQFF. The CDR3 DNA reads TGCGCCAGCAGACTACTAGCGGGAGAGGGTGAGCAGTTCTTC. The chain has TRBV10-2 and TRBJ2-1; the match to TRBD2 covers 11 bases. CDR3 size: 14 residues. Germline V gene lookup returns CDR1 WSHSY and CDR2 SAAADI. V shed 6 bases, J shed 9 bases, and the junction held 7 bases outside the gene matches.

This clonotype was picked up many times. The J gene is TRBJ2-7, the V gene TRBV3-1; 8 nucleotides align to TRBD1. This CDR3 spans 18 amino acids. Germline CDR1 LGHDT, CDR2 YNNKEL (reference sequence). With 0 bases clipped from V and 2 bases from J, the junction kept 12 bases outside the gene matches. CDR3 protein: CASSQDFTGTGVAYEQYF. The CDR3 DNA reads as TGTGCCAGCAGCCAAGATTTCACCGGGACAGGAGTTGCCTACGAGCAGTACTTC.

This clonotype was found many times. The CDR3 DNA sequence: TGTGCCAGCAGCTTATCTATAAGGGGGTTCCCCTCCTACGAGCAGTACTTC. The encoded protein is CASSLSIRGFPSYEQYF. The chain uses TRBV7-9 and TRBJ2-7; D possibly corresponds to TRBD1 (6 bases). Germline CDR1 is SEHNR and CDR2 is FQNEAQ (reference sequence). The CDR3 sequence is 17 residues long. Trimming pared 2 bases from V and 0 bases from J, leaving 17 bases between.

This clonotype was counted many times. The genes are TRBV5-6 and TRBJ2-5; the D gene could be TRBD1 or TRBD2 (5 bases each). CDR1 is SGHDT, CDR2 YYEEEE, per germline. V was cut by 3 bases and J by 2 bases, with 17 bases left in between. The CDR3 extends over 16 amino acids. The CDR3 reads CASSWGGPGLQETQYF. The CDR3 DNA follows: TGTGCCAGCAGCTGGGGTGGCCCGGGGCTGCAAGAGACCCAGTACTTC.

Many counts were recorded for this clonotype. The rearrangement links TRBV3-1 to TRBJ2-1; 11 bases line up with TRBD2. The V gene end was trimmed by 3 bases and the J gene end by 6 bases; junction bases not matched to a gene: 7. The CDR3 is 16 residues long. Germline assignment: CDR1 LGHDT and CDR2 YNNKEL (reference sequence). The CDR3 bases are TGTGCCAGCAGCCAGGTAGCGGGAGGGCCAAGCAATGAGCAGTTCTTC. It encodes CASSQVAGGPSNEQFF.

A few counts support this clonotype. This chain connects TRBV5-1 to TRBJ2-5; 10 nucleotides agree with TRBD2. V lost 4 bases, J lost 2 bases, and 5 bases stayed unmatched. This CDR3 comprises 15 residues. From germline, CDR1 is SGHRS and CDR2 YFSETQ. As DNA, the CDR3 is TGCGCCAGCAGCCCGACTAGCGGGCAACAAGAGACCCAGTACTTC. It specifies CASSPTSGQQETQYF.

At least ten counts were recorded for this clonotype. This sequence joins TRBV6-2 or TRBV6-3 and TRBJ1-5, with a possible D match to TRBD1 (6 bases). Trimming removed 2 bases at V and 3 bases at J, with 11 bases between. Per the germline V gene, CDR1 is MNHEY and CDR2 is SVGEGT. The CDR3 runs 15 residues. In DNA, the CDR3 is TGTGCCAGCAGTTACGTGGGGGGCCTCAATCAGCCCCAGCATTTT. The encoded protein is CASSYVGGLNQPQHF.

This clonotype has a count of ten or more. This rearrangement joins TRBV30 to TRBJ1-2; D is uncertain. The germline CDR1 and CDR2 sequences are GTSNPN and SVGIG (reference sequence). The CDR3 is made up of 13 amino acids. The V and J ends lost 4 bases and 2 bases respectively, with 11 bases between them. CDR3 DNA sequence: TGTGCCTGGATCAAAGGGCTCAACTATGGCTACACCTTC. Translating it yields CAWIKGLNYGYTF. The whole variable domain, filled in from reference TRBV30 and TRBJ1-2, reads SQTIHQWPATLVQPVGSPLSLECTVEGTSNPNLYWYRQAAGRGLQLLFYSVGIGQISSEVPQNLSASRPQDRQFILSSKKLLLSDSGFYLCAWIKGLNYGYTFGSGTRLTVV.

This clonotype came up many times. This chain joins TRBV10-3 and TRBJ1-5; TRBD1 matches 7 bases. Trimming removed 4 bases from V and 2 bases from J; junction bases left unmatched: 2. The CDR3 runs 14 residues. Germline V gene lookup returns CDR1 ENHRY and CDR2 SYGVKD. CDR3 sequence (DNA): TGTGCCATCAGTGGACAGGGTGGCAATCAGCCCCAGCATTTT. Its translation is CAISGQGGNQPQHF.